This T cell receptor beta chain appears in the sequencing data of a study of cytomegalovirus exposure and HLA in healthy donors. A word on this clone: Its antigen remains unknown.

General study results and limits: Presence/absence analyses assumed roughly uniform sequencing depth across donors, which may not hold. As a later analysis revealed, the rate of TCR association differed by HLA locus, with DRB1 most and HLA-C fewest.

The germline CDR1 and CDR2 sequences are SQVTM and ANQGSEA. Between the trimmed V and J ends, which lost 6 bases and 4 bases, there was a span of 18 bases. The CDR3 is made up of 15 amino acids. PCR used 60 Vbeta primers and 13 Jbeta primers. Sequencing used immunoSEQ multiplex PCR; TCRdb keeps in-frame clones, though not all of them. The table has about 110,000 clones, about 72% seen once. The rearrangement links TRBV29-1 to TRBJ2-2, with D possibly matching TRBD2 (6 bases). The receptor was derived from a man between 18 and 29 years old in good health and CMV-seronegative. What was sequenced was PBMCs. CDR3 in DNA: TGCAGCGTCCAGCCGGGACTCCCATCCACCGGGGAGCTGTTTTTT. Its translation is CSVQPGLPSTGELFF.